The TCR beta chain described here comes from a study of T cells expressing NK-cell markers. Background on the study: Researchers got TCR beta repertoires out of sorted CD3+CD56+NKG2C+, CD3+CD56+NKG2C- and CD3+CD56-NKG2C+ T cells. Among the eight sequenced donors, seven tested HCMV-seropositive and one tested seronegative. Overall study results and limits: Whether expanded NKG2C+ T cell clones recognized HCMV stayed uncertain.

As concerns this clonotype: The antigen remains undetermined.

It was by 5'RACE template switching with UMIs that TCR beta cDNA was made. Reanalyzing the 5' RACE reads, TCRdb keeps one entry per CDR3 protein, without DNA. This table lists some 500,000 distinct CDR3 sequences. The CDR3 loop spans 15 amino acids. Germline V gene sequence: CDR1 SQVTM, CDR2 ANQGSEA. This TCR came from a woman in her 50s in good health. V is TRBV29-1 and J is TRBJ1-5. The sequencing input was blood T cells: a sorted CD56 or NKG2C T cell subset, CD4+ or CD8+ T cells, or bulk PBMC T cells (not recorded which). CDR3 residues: CSASVSWDSNQPQHF.